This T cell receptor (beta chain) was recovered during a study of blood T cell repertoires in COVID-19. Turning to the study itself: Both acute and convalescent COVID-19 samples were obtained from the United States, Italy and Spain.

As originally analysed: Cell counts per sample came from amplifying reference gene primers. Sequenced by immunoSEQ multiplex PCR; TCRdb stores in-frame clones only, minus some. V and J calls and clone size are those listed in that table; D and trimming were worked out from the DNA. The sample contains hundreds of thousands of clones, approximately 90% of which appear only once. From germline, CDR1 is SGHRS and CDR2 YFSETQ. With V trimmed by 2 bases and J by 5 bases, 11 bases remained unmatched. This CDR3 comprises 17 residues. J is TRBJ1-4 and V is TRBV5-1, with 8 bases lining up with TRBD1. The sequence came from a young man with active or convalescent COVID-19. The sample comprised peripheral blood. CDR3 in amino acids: CASSFLPQGAGNEKLFF. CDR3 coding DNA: TGCGCCAGCAGCTTTTTACCTCAGGGGGCGGGAAATGAAAAACTGTTTTTT.